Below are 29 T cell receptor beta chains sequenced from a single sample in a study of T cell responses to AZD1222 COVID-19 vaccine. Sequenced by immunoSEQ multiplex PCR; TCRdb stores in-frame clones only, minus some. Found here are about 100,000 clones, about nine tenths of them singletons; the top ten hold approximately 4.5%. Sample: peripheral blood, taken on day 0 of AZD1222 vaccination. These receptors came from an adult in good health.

The CDR3 reads CASSRQGAGYEQYF. CDR3 bases: TGTGCCAGCAGCCGACAGGGGGCTGGCTACGAGCAGTACTTC. V and J are TRBV27 and TRBJ2-7, with 10 bases fitting TRBD1. The J segment lost 3 bases and the V segment lost 6 bases, leaving 5 bases of the junction unmatched. Germline CDR1 reads MNHEY; CDR2 reads SMNVEV (reference sequence). The CDR3 spans 14 residues.

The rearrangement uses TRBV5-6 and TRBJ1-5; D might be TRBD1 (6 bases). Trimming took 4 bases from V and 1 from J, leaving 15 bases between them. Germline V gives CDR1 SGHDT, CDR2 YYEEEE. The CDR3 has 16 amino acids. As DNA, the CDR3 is TGTGCCAGCAGCCAGAGGGGGGCCCGGAGCAATCAGCCCCAGCATTTT. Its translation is CASSQRGARSNQPQHF.

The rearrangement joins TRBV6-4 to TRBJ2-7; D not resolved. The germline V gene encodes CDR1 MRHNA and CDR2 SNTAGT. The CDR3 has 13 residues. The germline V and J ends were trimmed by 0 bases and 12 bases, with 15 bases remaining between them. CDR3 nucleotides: TGTGCCAGCAGTGACTCTGACCGAATCTTCCTGTACTTC. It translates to CASSDSDRIFLYF.

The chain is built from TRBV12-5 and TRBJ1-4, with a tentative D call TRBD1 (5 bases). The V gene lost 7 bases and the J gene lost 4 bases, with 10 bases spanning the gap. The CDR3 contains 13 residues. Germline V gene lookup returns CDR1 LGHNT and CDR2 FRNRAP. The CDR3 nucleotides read TGTGCTAGTGCCGACAGATATAATGAAAAACTGTTTTTT. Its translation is CASADRYNEKLFF.

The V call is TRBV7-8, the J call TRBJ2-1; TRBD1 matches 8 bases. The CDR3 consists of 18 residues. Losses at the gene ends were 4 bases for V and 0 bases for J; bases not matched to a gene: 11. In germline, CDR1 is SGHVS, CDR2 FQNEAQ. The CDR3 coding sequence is TGTGCCAGCAGCTCCCAGGGGGCCCTTAGAAGCTCCTACAATGAGCAGTTCTTC. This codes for CASSSQGALRSSYNEQFF.

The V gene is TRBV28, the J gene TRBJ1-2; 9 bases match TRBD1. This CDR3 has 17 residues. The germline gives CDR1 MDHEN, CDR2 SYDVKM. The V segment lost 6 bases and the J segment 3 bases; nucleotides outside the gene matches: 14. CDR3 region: CASSLTGTGRLDYGYTF. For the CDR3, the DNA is TGTGCCAGCAGCTTAACCGGGACAGGGAGGCTGGACTATGGCTACACCTTC.

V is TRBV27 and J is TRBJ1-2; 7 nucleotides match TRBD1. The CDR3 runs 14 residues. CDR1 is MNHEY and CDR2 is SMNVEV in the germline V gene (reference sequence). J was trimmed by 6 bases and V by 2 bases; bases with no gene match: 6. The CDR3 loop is CASSLTTGDNGYTF. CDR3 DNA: TGTGCCAGCAGTTTAACCACAGGGGACAATGGCTACACCTTC.

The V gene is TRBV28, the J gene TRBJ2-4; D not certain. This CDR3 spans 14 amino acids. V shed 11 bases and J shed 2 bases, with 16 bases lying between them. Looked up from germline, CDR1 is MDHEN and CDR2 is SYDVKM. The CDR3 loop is CASTLGNPKNIQYF. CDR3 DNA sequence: TGTGCCTCCACCCTCGGAAATCCCAAAAACATTCAGTACTTC.

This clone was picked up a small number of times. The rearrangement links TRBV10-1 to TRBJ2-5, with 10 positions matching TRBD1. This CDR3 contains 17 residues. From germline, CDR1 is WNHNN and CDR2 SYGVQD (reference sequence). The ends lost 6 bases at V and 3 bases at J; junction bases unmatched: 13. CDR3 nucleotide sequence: TGCGCCAGCAGCCTCCCCCGGGACAGGGGAAAAAAAGAGACCCAGTACTTC. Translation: CASSLPRDRGKKETQYF.

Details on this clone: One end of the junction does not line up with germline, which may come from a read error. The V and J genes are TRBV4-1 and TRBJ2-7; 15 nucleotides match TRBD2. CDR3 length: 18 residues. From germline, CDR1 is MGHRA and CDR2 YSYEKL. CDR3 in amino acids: CASSKEGTSGRFLYEQYF. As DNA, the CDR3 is TGCGCCAGCAGCAAAGAAGGGACTAGCGGGAGGTTTCTGTACGAGCAGTACTTC.

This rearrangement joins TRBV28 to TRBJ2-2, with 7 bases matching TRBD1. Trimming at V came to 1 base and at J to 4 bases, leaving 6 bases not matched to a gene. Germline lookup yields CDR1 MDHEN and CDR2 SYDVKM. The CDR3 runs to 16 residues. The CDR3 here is CASSLSLGQPTGELFF. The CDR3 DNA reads TGTGCCAGCAGTTTATCGTTGGGACAGCCCACCGGGGAGCTGTTTTTT. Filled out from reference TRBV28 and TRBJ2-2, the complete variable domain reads DVKVTQSSRYLVKRTGEKVFLECVQDMDHENMFWYRQDPGLGLRLIYFSYDVKMKEKGDIPEGYSVSREKKERFSLILESASTNQTSMYLCASSLSLGQPTGELFFGEGSRLTVL.

The chain's CDR3 is CASSQDFIREVNTEAFF. Here the CDR3 DNA reads TGCGCCAGCAGCCAAGATTTCATTAGGGAAGTGAACACTGAAGCTTTCTTT. The V call is TRBV4-1, the J call TRBJ1-1; no reliable D call. The V and J ends lost 0 bases and 0 bases respectively, with 14 bases between them. CDR3 length equals 17 residues. Germline assignment: CDR1 MGHRA and CDR2 YSYEKL.

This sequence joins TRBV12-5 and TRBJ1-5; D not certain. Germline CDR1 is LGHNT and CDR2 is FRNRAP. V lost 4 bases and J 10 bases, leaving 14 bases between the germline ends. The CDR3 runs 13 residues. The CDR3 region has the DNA TGTGCTAGTGGTTATCATTCAACAGCCCCCCAGCATTTT. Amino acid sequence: CASGYHSTAPQHF.

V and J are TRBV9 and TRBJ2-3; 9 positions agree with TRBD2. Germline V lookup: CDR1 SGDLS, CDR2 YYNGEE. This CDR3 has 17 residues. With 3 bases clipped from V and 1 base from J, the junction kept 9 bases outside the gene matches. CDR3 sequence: CASSALPASGGTDTQYF. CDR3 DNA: TGTGCCAGCAGCGCCCTCCCAGCTAGCGGGGGCACAGATACGCAGTATTTT.

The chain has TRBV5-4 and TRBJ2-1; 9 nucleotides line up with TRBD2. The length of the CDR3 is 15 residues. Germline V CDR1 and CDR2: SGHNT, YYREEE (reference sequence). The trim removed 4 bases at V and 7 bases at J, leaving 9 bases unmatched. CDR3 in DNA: TGTGCCAGCAGCCCGCAGGGCGGGGGGGCTAATGAGCAGTTCTTC. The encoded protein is CASSPQGGGANEQFF.

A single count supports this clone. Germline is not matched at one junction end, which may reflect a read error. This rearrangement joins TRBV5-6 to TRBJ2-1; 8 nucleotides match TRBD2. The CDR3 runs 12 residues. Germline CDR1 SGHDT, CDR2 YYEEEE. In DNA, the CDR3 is TGTGCCAGCAGCGTAACCGGGGGGGCCAACCTCTTC. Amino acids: CASSVTGGANLF.

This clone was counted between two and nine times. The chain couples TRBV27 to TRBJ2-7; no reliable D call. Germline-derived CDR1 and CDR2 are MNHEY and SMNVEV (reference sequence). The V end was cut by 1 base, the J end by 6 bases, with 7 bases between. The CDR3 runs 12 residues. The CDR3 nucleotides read TGTGCCAGCAGTTTATTGGGATTCGAGCAGTACTTC. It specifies CASSLLGFEQYF.

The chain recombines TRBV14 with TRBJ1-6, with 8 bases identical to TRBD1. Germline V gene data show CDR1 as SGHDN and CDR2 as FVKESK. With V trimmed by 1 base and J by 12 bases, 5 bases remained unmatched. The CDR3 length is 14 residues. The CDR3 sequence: CASSQGGQGVPLHF. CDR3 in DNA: TGTGCCAGCAGCCAAGGAGGACAGGGTGTACCCCTCCACTTT.

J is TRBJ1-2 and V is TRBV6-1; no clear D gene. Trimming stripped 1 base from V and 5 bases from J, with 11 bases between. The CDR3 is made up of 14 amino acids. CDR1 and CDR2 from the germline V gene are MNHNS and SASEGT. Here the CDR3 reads CASSEGQDRYGYTF. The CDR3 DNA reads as TGTGCCAGCAGTGAAGGGCAGGACCGATATGGCTACACCTTC.

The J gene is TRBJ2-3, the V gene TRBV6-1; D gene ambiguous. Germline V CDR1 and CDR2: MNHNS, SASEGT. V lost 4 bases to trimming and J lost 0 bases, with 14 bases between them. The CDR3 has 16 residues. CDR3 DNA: TGTGCCAGCAGTGTAGTTACGTCAGAGAGCACAGATACGCAGTATTTT. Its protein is CASSVVTSESTDTQYF.

CDR3 residues: CAWSVLPGQPQHF. CDR3 sequence (DNA): TGTGCCTGGAGTGTCCTCCCAGGTCAGCCCCAGCATTTT. The chain recombines TRBV30 with TRBJ1-5; D is unresolved. Trimming removed 0 bases from V and 6 bases from J, with 9 bases in between. In germline, CDR1 is GTSNPN, CDR2 SVGIG (reference sequence). The CDR3 length is 13 residues.

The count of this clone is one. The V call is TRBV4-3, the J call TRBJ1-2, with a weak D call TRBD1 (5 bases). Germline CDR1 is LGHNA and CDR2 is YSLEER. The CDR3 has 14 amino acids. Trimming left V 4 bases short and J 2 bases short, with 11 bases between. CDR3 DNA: TGCGCCAGCAGCCGCCGGGACGGGAACTATGGCTACACCTTC. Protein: CASSRRDGNYGYTF.

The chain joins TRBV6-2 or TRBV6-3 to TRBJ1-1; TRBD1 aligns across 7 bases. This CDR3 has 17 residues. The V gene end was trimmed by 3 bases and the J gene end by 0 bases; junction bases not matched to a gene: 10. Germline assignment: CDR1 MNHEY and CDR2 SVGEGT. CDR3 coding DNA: TGTGCCAGCAGTTATGCGGACAGGCGACGGATGAACACTGAAGCTTTCTTT. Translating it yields CASSYADRRRMNTEAFF.

CDR3 sequence reads: CASSLSRPGLDEKLFF. The CDR3 DNA reads TGTGCCAGCTCACTATCCCGGCCGGGTCTGGATGAAAAACTGTTTTTT. V and J are TRBV18 and TRBJ1-4; D remains unclear. Germline lookup yields CDR1 KGHSH and CDR2 LQKENI. Trimming removed 4 bases from V and 6 bases from J, with 18 bases in between. The CDR3 is 16 amino acids.

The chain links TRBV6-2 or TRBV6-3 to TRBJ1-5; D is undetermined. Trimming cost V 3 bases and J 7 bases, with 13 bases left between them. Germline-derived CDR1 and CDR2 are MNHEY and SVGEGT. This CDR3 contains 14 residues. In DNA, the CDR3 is TGTGCCAGCAGTTATTTACGGGAAGGGCAGCCCCAGCATTTT. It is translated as CASSYLREGQPQHF.

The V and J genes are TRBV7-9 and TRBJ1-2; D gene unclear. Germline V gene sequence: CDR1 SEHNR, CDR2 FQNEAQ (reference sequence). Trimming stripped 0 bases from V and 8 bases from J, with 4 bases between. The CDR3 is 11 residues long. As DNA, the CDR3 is TGTGCCAGCAGCTTAGCCGACGGCTACACCTTC. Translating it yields CASSLADGYTF.

CDR3 sequence (DNA): TGCAGCGTCGGGGGGGCAGGGAGTGAAAAACTGTTTTTT. Its protein is CSVGGAGSEKLFF. The V and J genes are TRBV29-1 and TRBJ1-4, with D possibly being TRBD1 (6 bases). This CDR3 comprises 13 residues. The germline CDR1 and CDR2 sequences are SQVTM and ANQGSEA. The V end was cut by 6 bases, the J end by 7 bases, with 15 bases between.

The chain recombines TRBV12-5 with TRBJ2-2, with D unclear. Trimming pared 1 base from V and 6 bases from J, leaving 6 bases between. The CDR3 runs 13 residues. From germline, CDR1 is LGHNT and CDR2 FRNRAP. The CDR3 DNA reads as TGTGCTAGTGGTTTGGGGTCGGCCGGGGAGCTGTTTTTT. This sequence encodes CASGLGSAGELFF.

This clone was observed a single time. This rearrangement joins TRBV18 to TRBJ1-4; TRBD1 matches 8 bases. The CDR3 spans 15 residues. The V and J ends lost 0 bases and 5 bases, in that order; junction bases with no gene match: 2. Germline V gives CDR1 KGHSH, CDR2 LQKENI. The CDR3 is CASSPPGQVNEKLFF. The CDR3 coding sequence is TGTGCCAGCTCACCACCGGGACAGGTGAATGAAAAACTGTTTTTT.